A selection of T cell receptor beta chains follows, all from one sample in a study of T cells after yellow fever vaccination. TCRdb re-called the 5' RACE reads with MiXCR, one entry per CDR3 protein. The data hold approximately 260,000 distinct CDR3 sequences, with about 5% observed a single time. The sample in question was CD4+ T cells sorted from PBMCs, obtained on the day of the yellow fever booster vaccination. The receptors shown here come from a man aged 18 to 29 who received the YFV17D yellow fever vaccine. The CDR3 runs from the conserved cysteine through the conserved F or W.

j_call | v_call | cdr3_aa
TRBJ1-4 | TRBV7-9 | CASSGNVGINEKLFF
TRBJ2-3 | TRBV6-5 | CASGRVVADTQYF
TRBJ2-2 | TRBV18 | CASSPAGMNTGELFF
TRBJ2-1 | TRBV5-1 | CASSFLGKGDNEQFF
TRBJ2-1 | TRBV10-1 | CASAPLGTYNEQFF
TRBJ1-2 | TRBV25-1 | CASSVGASNHYGYTF
TRBJ1-2 | TRBV7-9 | CASSLEADGYTF
TRBJ1-5 | TRBV6-5 | CASSSSTGNQPQHF
TRBJ2-4 | TRBV3-1 | CASSALASEKNIQYF
TRBJ1-5 | TRBV6-2/TRBV6-3 | CASSRFGWQPQHF
TRBJ2-1 | TRBV20-1 | CSASRQSQFF
TRBJ2-2 | TRBV4-1 | CASSFTRDSPAGELFF
TRBJ2-3 | TRBV7-2 | CASNNGGRGTDTQYF
TRBJ2-7 | TRBV5-1 | CASSLEGIQSDEQYF
TRBJ1-2 | TRBV7-9 | CASSRVDGNYGYTF
TRBJ2-7 | TRBV6-6 | CASSDYRGREQYF
TRBJ1-5 | TRBV5-1 | CASSPAGHQPQHF
TRBJ2-2 | TRBV10-3 | CAIRGFNTGELFF
TRBJ2-4 | TRBV7-2 | CASSLGGDSVYQYF
TRBJ1-1 | TRBV11-2 | CASSTGPGGRRAFF
TRBJ1-1 | TRBV11-3 | CASSVGQVMMNTEAFF
TRBJ1-4 | TRBV2 | CASSGTVREKLFF
TRBJ2-4 | TRBV15 | CATSRGTVLAKNIQYF
TRBJ2-5 | TRBV2 | CASSSTSGRETQYF
TRBJ2-7 | TRBV7-2 | CASTRVGVLGEQYF
TRBJ1-5 | TRBV11-2 | CASSKNPETQPQHF
TRBJ2-5 | TRBV3-2 | CASSQGATEETQYF
TRBJ2-5 | TRBV2 | CASSIPYPGETQYF
TRBJ2-2 | TRBV12-3/TRBV12-4 | CASSRYGTDTGELFF
TRBJ1-1 | TRBV5-4 | CASSSGTPYSSNTEAFF
TRBJ2-4 | TRBV4-3 | CASSLQGDKNIQYF
TRBJ2-1 | TRBV3-1 | CASSRLAGGVSYNEQFF
TRBJ2-1 | TRBV7-9 | CASSLESDEVF
TRBJ2-1 | TRBV20-1 | CSASDRELYNEQFF
TRBJ1-1 | TRBV6-1 | CASSEGFPDTEAFF
TRBJ1-2 | TRBV4-3 | CASSHEQGYYGYTF
TRBJ1-6 | TRBV19 | CASSRMMRDPALHF
TRBJ2-2 | TRBV7-2 | CASGLGLAGYGELFF
TRBJ2-3 | TRBV12-3/TRBV12-4 | CASSASGVDTQYF
TRBJ2-7 | TRBV6-2/TRBV6-3 | CASGQTSYEQYF
TRBJ2-3 | TRBV7-2 | CASSKPRTGASTDTQYF
TRBJ2-5 | TRBV4-2 | CASSQSVGGLGGETQYF
TRBJ2-2 | TRBV20-1 | CSAYPSGRYTGELFF
TRBJ2-1 | TRBV19 | CASSPSQGGAYNEQFF
TRBJ2-3 | TRBV12-3/TRBV12-4 | CASRRGTGGTDTQYF
TRBJ1-1 | TRBV3-1 | CASSQDLVTEAFF
TRBJ1-5 | TRBV12-3/TRBV12-4 | CASSFGAGAQPQHF
TRBJ2-5 | TRBV6-5 | CASRTGGSETQYF
TRBJ1-2 | TRBV19 | CASRYGTADRFYGYTF
TRBJ2-7 | TRBV5-1 | CASSNIPEGYEQYF
TRBJ2-3 | TRBV4-2 | CASSQDPAGTTDTQYF
TRBJ2-3 | TRBV2 | CASSSTPHTDTQYF
TRBJ1-1 | TRBV5-4 | CASSRLTPNAGGEAFF
TRBJ2-1 | TRBV5-4 | CASSFTGVNEQFF
TRBJ1-5 | TRBV5-5 | CASSFAGGKDQPQHF
TRBJ1-5 | TRBV6-2/TRBV6-3 | CASSYSTYREVRPQHF
TRBJ1-1 | TRBV18 | CASSPSGAVNTEAFF
TRBJ1-5 | TRBV6-2/TRBV6-3 | CASSELSRVQPQHF
TRBJ1-3 | TRBV12-3/TRBV12-4 | CASSFTHTGNTIYF